The TCR beta chain described here comes from a study of T-cell memory formation after mild COVID-19. V was shortened by 4 bases and J by 3 bases, with 12 bases between the two germline ends. Germline V gene sequence: CDR1 MGHDK, CDR2 SYGVNS. This CDR3 is built from 14 residues. MiXCR, applied by TCRdb to the 5' RACE reads, yields one record per CDR3 protein. This sample yields 100,000 to 150,000 distinct CDR3 sequences, of which approximately 5.9% are seen a single time; roughly 2.2% belongs to the top ten. The chain carries TRBV25-1 and TRBJ1-2; no definite D call. The sequencing sample was made of PBMCs or a T cell subset sorted from them (not recorded which). The source of this sequence is an adult woman who had mild COVID-19 (a few samples of this study predate the infection). Cell type and time point are not known. Written as DNA, the CDR3 is TGTGCCAGCAGTGGGGTACCTTTAGACTATGGCTACACCTTC. This translates into CASSGVPLDYGYTF.